These T cell receptor beta chains were read from a single sample in a study of early T cells in non-severe SARS-CoV-2 infection. MiXCR, run by TCRdb on the 5' RACE reads, gives a single entry per CDR3 protein. The repertoire holds fewer than 65,000 distinct CDR3 sequences, with roughly 7.6% as singletons. Source: whole blood, taken at baseline. The receptors here all came from an adult who was a healthcare worker with PCR-confirmed SARS-CoV-2 infection or an uninfected control (not recorded which). CDR3s include the opening cysteine and the closing phenylalanine or tryptophan. The D gene is left open where the match is weak. The size field is filled for only some rows; it gives once, few, many or a size class.

d_gene	v_gene	abundance	j_gene	CDR3aa	CDR3nt
TRBD2	TRBV3-1	-	TRBJ2-5	CASSLVGPYSGAEETQYF	TGTGCCAGCAGCCTTGTTGGGCCATATAGCGGGGCCGAAGAGACCCAGTACTTC
TRBD1	TRBV29-1	many	TRBJ2-7	CSATGGTWYEQYF	TGCAGCGCTACAGGGGGCACTTGGTACGAGCAGTACTTC
TRBD2	TRBV5-1	few	TRBJ2-1	CASSPRSGRSGPYNEQFF	TGCGCCAGCAGCCCCCGTAGCGGGAGAAGTGGGCCCTACAATGAGCAGTTCTTC
-	TRBV12-3/TRBV12-4	few	TRBJ2-5	CASSLFAGARGETQYF	TGTGCCAGCAGTTTATTTGCGGGAGCCAGGGGAGAGACCCAGTACTTC
-	TRBV16	many	TRBJ2-2	CASSQSGNTGELFF	TGTGCCAGCAGCCAATCGGGGAACACCGGGGAGCTGTTTTTT
-	TRBV15	few	TRBJ2-3	CATSRPGFADTQYF	TGTGCCACCAGCAGACCTGGGTTCGCAGATACGCAGTATTTT
-	TRBV6-5	-	TRBJ2-7	CASSYSVGIGTEQYF	TGTGCCAGCAGTTACTCGGTTGGCATAGGTACCGAGCAGTACTTC
-	TRBV11-2	-	TRBJ2-2	CASTPQTYTGELFF	TGTGCCAGCACGCCGCAGACCTACACCGGGGAGCTGTTTTTT
TRBD2	TRBV29-1	many	TRBJ2-1	CSAGTSGRSYNEQFF	TGCAGCGCAGGGACTAGCGGGAGATCCTACAATGAGCAGTTCTTC
-	TRBV6-4	few	TRBJ1-5	CASSDSYGRYSNQPQHF	TGTGCCAGCAGTGACTCGTACGGCCGATATAGCAATCAGCCCCAGCATTTT
-	TRBV14	many	TRBJ2-1	CASSQEYGGMEQFF	TGTGCCAGCAGCCAAGAGTATGGGGGCATGGAGCAGTTCTTC
-	TRBV5-1	many	TRBJ2-2	CASSLAGELFF	TGCGCCAGCAGCTTGGCCGGGGAGCTGTTTTTT
-	TRBV9	few	TRBJ2-1	CASSAPGGKRYNEQFF	TGTGCCAGCAGCGCCCCCGGCGGGAAGAGATACAATGAGCAGTTCTTC
TRBD1	TRBV9	many	TRBJ2-3	CASSGQGNTDTQYF	TGTGCCAGCAGCGGACAGGGGAATACAGATACGCAGTATTTT
-	TRBV6-2/TRBV6-3	-	TRBJ1-3	CASSSPDLFSGNTIYF	TGTGCCAGCAGTTCCCCGGACCTCTTCTCTGGAAACACCATATATTTT
TRBD2	TRBV24-1	many	TRBJ2-7	CATSETGGYEQYF	TGTGCCACCAGTGAGACCGGGGGGTACGAGCAGTACTTC
TRBD1	TRBV7-2	-	TRBJ2-2	CASSLAYIGTGQNTGELFF	TGTGCCAGCAGCTTAGCGTATATCGGGACAGGGCAGAACACCGGGGAGCTGTTTTTT